Listed below are T cell receptor beta chains from one sample, sequenced in a study of beta chain features in type 1 diabetes. Produced via immunoSEQ multiplex PCR; TCRdb's table is partial and in-frame only. This table holds under 350,000 clones, approximately 8% found once. The specimen sequenced was central memory CD4+ T cells from blood. These receptors were taken from a young woman in good health. The CDR3 runs from the conserved cysteine through the conserved F or W. D genes are given only for firm matches. The listing skips clone size in some rows; elsewhere it reads once, few, many or a size class.

clone size: many; J gene: TRBJ1-2; CDR3 length: 13; D gene: TRBD1; V gene: TRBV10-3; CDR3 protein: CAIRDRDNYGYTF; CDR3 DNA: TGTGCCATCAGGGACAGGGATAACTATGGCTACACCTTC
clone size: NA; J gene: TRBJ1-1; CDR3 length: 13; D gene: NA; V gene: TRBV18; CDR3 protein: CASSPSRDTEAFF; CDR3 DNA: TGTGCCAGCTCACCAAGTCGGGACACTGAAGCTTTCTTT
clone size: NA; J gene: TRBJ1-2; CDR3 length: 16; D gene: NA; V gene: TRBV4-1; CDR3 protein: CASSQAPLQNNYGYTF; CDR3 DNA: TGCGCCAGCAGCCAAGCCCCCCTACAGAATAACTATGGCTACACCTTC
clone size: NA; J gene: TRBJ1-1; CDR3 length: 15; D gene: NA; V gene: TRBV4-3; CDR3 protein: CASSHGTARRTEAFF; CDR3 DNA: TGCGCCAGCAGCCATGGCACAGCCAGAAGAACTGAAGCTTTCTTT
clone size: few; J gene: TRBJ2-7; CDR3 length: 14; D gene: NA; V gene: TRBV29-1; CDR3 protein: CSVPRGAGTYEQYF; CDR3 DNA: TGCAGCGTTCCCCGGGGGGCAGGGACCTACGAGCAGTACTTC
clone size: NA; J gene: TRBJ2-3; CDR3 length: 15; D gene: NA; V gene: TRBV11-1; CDR3 protein: CASSLEKRSTDTQYF; CDR3 DNA: TGTGCCAGCAGCTTAGAGAAACGGAGCACAGATACGCAGTATTTT
clone size: NA; J gene: TRBJ2-1; CDR3 length: 19; D gene: TRBD2; V gene: TRBV19; CDR3 protein: CASSSIFRGRGRVGNEQFF; CDR3 DNA: TGTGCCAGTAGCTCCATATTCCGGGGGCGCGGGAGGGTCGGTAATGAGCAGTTCTTC
clone size: few; J gene: TRBJ2-3; CDR3 length: 17; D gene: NA; V gene: TRBV11-1; CDR3 protein: CASSLDSETASTDTQYF; CDR3 DNA: TGTGCCAGCAGCTTAGATTCGGAGACAGCAAGCACAGATACGCAGTATTTT
clone size: many; J gene: TRBJ1-4; CDR3 length: 14; D gene: NA; V gene: TRBV7-9; CDR3 protein: CASSFLLGGEKLFF; CDR3 DNA: TGTGCCAGCAGCTTTTTGCTAGGGGGTGAAAAACTGTTTTTT
clone size: many; J gene: TRBJ1-2; CDR3 length: 13; D gene: NA; V gene: TRBV6-6; CDR3 protein: CASSPDGAYGYTF; CDR3 DNA: TGTGCCAGCAGCCCAGACGGAGCCTATGGCTACACCTTC
clone size: NA; J gene: TRBJ2-5; CDR3 length: 12; D gene: NA; V gene: TRBV29-1; CDR3 protein: CSVKPGIETQYF; CDR3 DNA: TGCAGCGTCAAACCAGGCATAGAGACCCAGTACTTC
clone size: NA; J gene: TRBJ2-7; CDR3 length: 12; D gene: NA; V gene: TRBV6-5; CDR3 protein: CASNSGAYEQYF; CDR3 DNA: TGTGCCAGCAATAGCGGTGCCTACGAGCAGTACTTC
clone size: few; J gene: TRBJ1-6; CDR3 length: 17; D gene: TRBD1; V gene: TRBV2; CDR3 protein: CASSAGQGIFYNSPLHF; CDR3 DNA: TGTGCCAGCAGTGCTGGACAGGGAATTTTCTATAATTCACCCCTCCACTTT
clone size: few; J gene: TRBJ2-1; CDR3 length: 16; D gene: NA; V gene: TRBV7-2; CDR3 protein: CASSLGGPPSGNEQFF; CDR3 DNA: TGTGCCAGCAGCTTGGGCGGGCCCCCCTCGGGGAATGAGCAGTTCTTC
clone size: NA; J gene: TRBJ2-3; CDR3 length: 16; D gene: NA; V gene: TRBV7-2; CDR3 protein: CASSVRGTGNTDTQYF; CDR3 DNA: TGTGCCAGCAGCGTACGTGGGACGGGGAACACAGATACGCAGTATTTT
clone size: NA; J gene: TRBJ2-2; CDR3 length: 13; D gene: NA; V gene: TRBV7-3; CDR3 protein: CASSLKNTGELFF; CDR3 DNA: TGTGCCAGCAGCTTGAAGAACACCGGGGAGCTGTTTTTT
clone size: many; J gene: TRBJ1-1; CDR3 length: 16; D gene: NA; V gene: TRBV6-5; CDR3 protein: CASSYDGGRRNTEAFF; CDR3 DNA: TGTGCCAGCAGTTATGACGGGGGAAGGAGGAACACTGAAGCTTTCTTT
clone size: few; J gene: TRBJ1-1; CDR3 length: 13; D gene: NA; V gene: TRBV7-9; CDR3 protein: CASSFRTDTEAFF; CDR3 DNA: TGTGCCAGCAGCTTTCGGACGGACACTGAAGCTTTCTTT
clone size: many; J gene: TRBJ1-1; CDR3 length: 14; D gene: TRBD1; V gene: TRBV5-6; CDR3 protein: CASSPTQGGSEAFF; CDR3 DNA: TGTGCCAGCAGCCCAACACAGGGGGGGTCTGAAGCTTTCTTT
clone size: few; J gene: TRBJ2-6; CDR3 length: 16; D gene: NA; V gene: TRBV11-2; CDR3 protein: CASSSQYGTGANVLTF; CDR3 DNA: TGTGCCAGCAGCTCTCAATACGGAACTGGGGCCAACGTCCTGACTTTC
clone size: few; J gene: TRBJ2-3; CDR3 length: 12; D gene: NA; V gene: TRBV12-5; CDR3 protein: CASGLETDTQYF; CDR3 DNA: TGTGCTAGTGGTTTGGAAACAGATACGCAGTATTTT
clone size: few; J gene: TRBJ1-1; CDR3 length: 12; D gene: TRBD1; V gene: TRBV29-1; CDR3 protein: CSVCRGQYEAFF; CDR3 DNA: TGCAGCGTTTGCAGGGGGCAGTATGAAGCTTTCTTT
clone size: NA; J gene: TRBJ2-1; CDR3 length: 16; D gene: TRBD1; V gene: TRBV5-5; CDR3 protein: CASSFRTGSSHNEQFF; CDR3 DNA: TGTGCCAGCAGTTTCCGGACAGGGTCATCACACAATGAGCAGTTCTTC
clone size: many; J gene: TRBJ1-1; CDR3 length: 14; D gene: NA; V gene: TRBV4-3; CDR3 protein: CASSQDLLQGEAFF; CDR3 DNA: TGCGCCAGCAGCCAAGATCTCTTGCAGGGTGAAGCTTTCTTT